The 22 T cell receptor beta chains given below trace back to one sample, sequenced in a study of T-cell memory formation after mild COVID-19. A single record per CDR3 protein comes from TCRdb applying MiXCR to the 5' RACE reads. The sample lists 190,000 or so distinct CDR3 sequences, 10% occurring once. Sequencing was done on a sample of PBMCs or a T cell subset sorted from them (not recorded which). These TCRs come from a man between 18 and 29 years old who had mild COVID-19 (a few samples of this study predate the infection). Cell type and time point are not known.

The chain uses TRBV5-1 and TRBJ1-1; 7 nucleotides match TRBD1. The CDR3 is 13 residues long. Germline trimming cut 4 bases from V and 8 bases from J; bases unmatched to any gene: 8. In germline, CDR1 is SGHRS, CDR2 YFSETQ. CDR3 residues: CASSATGQAEAFF. For the CDR3, the DNA is TGCGCCAGCAGCGCAACAGGACAGGCCGAAGCTTTCTTT.

The chain combines TRBV20-1 with TRBJ2-2; D unclear. Germline V gene lookup returns CDR1 DFQATT and CDR2 SNEGSKA (reference sequence). With 0 bases removed from V and 6 bases from J, the gap between germline ends came to 17 bases. The CDR3 has 16 residues. The CDR3 DNA is TGCAGTGCTAGAGATCGGTGGGGTTTTAACGCCGGGGAGCTGTTTTTT. It is translated as CSARDRWGFNAGELFF.

The chain uses TRBV7-2 and TRBJ1-5; no definite D call. V dropped 1 base and J dropped 2 bases, with 9 bases sitting between them. The length of the CDR3 is 15 residues. CDR1 SGHTA and CDR2 FQGNSA come from the germline V gene. DNA of the CDR3: TGTGCCAGCAGCTTAGATATATCGGGCAATCAGCCCCAGCATTTT. It codes for CASSLDISGNQPQHF.

This clonotype was detected many times. This chain links TRBV11-3 with TRBJ2-3; 7 nucleotides agree with TRBD1. The CDR3 covers 14 residues. V was pared by 1 base and J by 11 bases, with 9 bases of the junction left unmatched. Per the germline V gene, CDR1 is SGHNT and CDR2 is YENEEA. CDR3 sequence (DNA): TGTGCCAGCAGCTTAGGCAGGGGGAACGCCCGGCAGTATTTT. Its translation: CASSLGRGNARQYF. Combining the CDR3 with reference TRBV11-3 and TRBJ2-3 gives the whole variable domain EAGVVQSPRYKIIEKKQPVAFWCNPISGHNTLYWYLQNLGQGPELLIRYENEEAVDDSQLPKDRFSAERLKGVDSTLKIQPAELGDSAVYLCASSLGRGNARQYFGPGTRLTVL.

The chain recombines TRBV6-1 with TRBJ1-6; D is perhaps TRBD1 (5 bases). V shed 7 bases and J shed 10 bases, with 11 bases lying between them. Germline loops: CDR1 MNHNS, CDR2 SASEGT. The CDR3 sequence is 12 residues long. CDR3: CASMAGFSPLHF. The CDR3 DNA reads as TGTGCCAGCATGGCAGGGTTCTCACCCCTCCACTTT.

This clonotype was observed a handful of times. The chain is built from TRBV5-1 and TRBJ1-1; D unresolved. V was trimmed by 3 bases and J by 6 bases, leaving 9 bases between them. The CDR3 runs 12 residues. CDR1 and CDR2 (germline): SGHRS, YFSETQ. In DNA form, the CDR3 reads TGCGCCAGCAGCTCGACCAGCTCTGAAGCTTTCTTT. Its translation is CASSSTSSEAFF.

V gene TRBV18 combines with J gene TRBJ2-7; maybe TRBD1 (6 bases). V lost 5 bases and J 7 bases, leaving 12 bases between the germline ends. Germline CDR1 reads KGHSH; CDR2 reads LQKENI. The CDR3 loop spans 12 amino acids. CDR3 in amino acids: CASSNREGEQYV. CDR3 nucleotides: TGTGCCAGCTCAAACAGGGAAGGGGAGCAGTACGTC.

Many counts were recorded for this clonotype. J is TRBJ2-2 and V is TRBV29-1; D remains ambiguous. Germline V CDR1 and CDR2: SQVTM, ANQGSEA. This CDR3 has 11 residues. V lost 7 bases and J 1 base, leaving 4 bases between the germline ends. The CDR3 is CSGRNTGELFF. CDR3 in DNA: TGCAGCGGGCGGAACACCGGGGAGCTGTTTTTT.

This clonotype was recorded many times. The chain is built from TRBV7-2 and TRBJ1-3, with D perhaps TRBD1 (5 bases). Trimming stripped 0 bases from V and 4 bases from J, with 10 bases between. There are 15 residues in the CDR3. Germline V lookup: CDR1 SGHTA, CDR2 FQGNSA. The CDR3: CASSLAGQGGNTIYF. CDR3 nucleotide sequence: TGTGCCAGCAGCTTAGCAGGGCAGGGAGGAAACACCATATATTTT.

A few counts support this clonotype. J is TRBJ2-6 and V is TRBV5-5; D is undetermined. CDR3 size: 16 residues. The germline gives CDR1 SGHKS, CDR2 YYEKEE (reference sequence). Trimming shortened V by 4 bases and J by 0 bases, and 11 bases separated the two germline ends. The CDR3 nucleotides read TGTGCCAGCAGCCGTAACGGCTTCTCTGGGGCCAACGTCCTGACTTTC. Amino acid sequence: CASSRNGFSGANVLTF.

CDR3 loop: CASSRTGLVYGYTF. As DNA, the CDR3 is TGCGCCAGCAGCCGCACAGGGCTGGTCTATGGCTACACCTTC. V usage is TRBV5-1 and J usage is TRBJ1-2, with TRBD1 as a possible D gene (6 bases). Germline V CDR1 and CDR2: SGHRS, YFSETQ. The V and J ends lost 4 bases and 4 bases respectively, with 14 bases between them. This CDR3 region has 14 residues.

V gene TRBV28 combines with J gene TRBJ2-3; D perhaps matches TRBD2 (6 bases). This CDR3 comprises 16 residues. V lost 8 bases and J 2 bases, leaving 20 bases between the germline ends. Looked up from germline, CDR1 is MDHEN and CDR2 is SYDVKM. CDR3 in amino acids: CASGSFGGEPTDTQYF. The CDR3 DNA follows: TGTGCCAGCGGCTCTTTTGGAGGGGAGCCCACAGATACGCAGTATTTT.

This clonotype was seen a handful of times. This chain connects TRBV20-1 to TRBJ2-6; the D call may be TRBD1 or TRBD2 (5 bases each). Between the trimmed V and J ends, which lost 1 base and 0 bases, there was a span of 7 bases. CDR1 DFQATT and CDR2 SNEGSKA come from the germline V gene (reference sequence). The CDR3 sequence is 15 residues long. CDR3 in amino acids: CSARGGNSGANVLTF. The CDR3 DNA reads TGCAGTGCTAGAGGGGGGAACTCTGGGGCCAACGTCCTGACTTTC.

The CDR3 spells CASTTQRRLDRGPIHSYNEQFF. The CDR3 DNA sequence: TGCGCCAGCACCACCCAGAGGAGATTGGACAGGGGCCCAATTCACTCCTACAATGAGCAGTTCTTC. The chain recombines TRBV5-1 with TRBJ2-1, with 9 positions matching TRBD1. The CDR3 consists of 22 residues. Germline values: CDR1 SGHRS, CDR2 YFSETQ. V gave up 6 bases and J gave up 0 bases; unmatched junction bases: 25.

This chain connects TRBV4-3 to TRBJ1-6, with D perhaps matching TRBD1 (5 bases). The V end lost 0 bases, the J end lost 6 bases, and 18 bases lay between the germline ends. This CDR3 region has 18 residues. Germline loops: CDR1 LGHNA, CDR2 YSLEER. The CDR3 nucleotides are TGCGCCAGCAGCCAAGATACCTCCGGGGGGGGGACTAATTCACCCCTCCACTTT. Translation: CASSQDTSGGGTNSPLHF.

This chain connects TRBV7-8 to TRBJ2-3; the D call may be TRBD1 or TRBD2 (6 bases each). CDR3 length: 16 residues. Germline assignment: CDR1 SGHVS and CDR2 FQNEAQ. V lost 1 base and J lost 11, with 22 bases in between. This chain's CDR3 is CASSLGGGGTPLGQYF. CDR3 coding DNA: TGTGCCAGCAGCTTAGGAGGAGGGGGGACCCCGCTTGGGCAGTATTTT.

This clonotype was detected many times. The V and J genes are TRBV5-1 and TRBJ1-2; weak D call: TRBD1 (5 bases). V dropped 5 bases and J dropped 8 bases, with 16 bases sitting between them. This CDR3 contains 13 residues. The germline gives CDR1 SGHRS, CDR2 YFSETQ. CDR3 nucleotides: TGCGCCAGCAGTCAGGGCCCAAGCCGCGGCTACACCTTC. Its translation: CASSQGPSRGYTF. Filled out from reference TRBV5-1 and TRBJ1-2, the complete variable domain reads KAGVTQTPRYLIKTRGQQVTLSCSPISGHRSVSWYQQTPGQGLQFLFEYFSETQRNKGNFPGRFSGRQFSNSRSEMNVSTLELGDSALYLCASSQGPSRGYTFGSGTRLTVV.

There are many counts of this clonotype. Its ends do not fully match the called genes, so a read error is possible. This rearrangement joins TRBV5-1 to TRBJ1-1; no definite D call. This CDR3 region has 13 residues. Germline CDR1 reads SGHRS; CDR2 reads YFSETQ. CDR3 DNA sequence: TGTGCCAGCAGCTTGGGAGGAGGGACTGAAGCTTTCTTT. Its translation is CASSLGGGTEAFF.

The chain has TRBV5-1 and TRBJ2-3; TRBD1 is a possible D gene (6 bases). Trimming took off 5 bases at V and 0 bases at J, with 13 bases between the two ends. In germline, CDR1 is SGHRS, CDR2 YFSETQ. This CDR3 has 15 residues. For the CDR3, the DNA is TGCGCCAGCAGTACTTCAGGGGCTAGCACAGATACGCAGTATTTT. Protein sequence: CASSTSGASTDTQYF.

This clonotype was seen only a few times. The J gene is TRBJ2-5, the V gene TRBV6-6; 7 bases map to TRBD1. This CDR3 region has 14 residues. V dropped 2 bases and J dropped 5; count of bases not matched to a gene: 5. The germline V gene encodes CDR1 MNHNY and CDR2 SVGAGI (reference sequence). The CDR3 DNA reads as TGTGCCAGCAGTTACCCCGACAGGGTGGAGACCCAGTACTTC. Its translation is CASSYPDRVETQYF.

This chain uses TRBV15 with TRBJ2-7; D is ambiguous. V was pared by 0 bases and J by 4 bases, with 7 bases between. The germline CDR1 and CDR2 sequences are LNHNV and YYDKDF (reference sequence). CDR3 length equals 13 residues. The chain's CDR3 is CATSRDAEYEQYV. The CDR3, as DNA: TGTGCCACCAGCAGAGATGCGGAATACGAGCAGTACGTC.

The chain links TRBV5-1 to TRBJ1-2; 11 nucleotides agree with TRBD1. The V gene end was trimmed by 3 bases and the J gene end by 6 bases; junction bases not matched to a gene: 4. Germline lookup yields CDR1 SGHRS and CDR2 YFSETQ. The CDR3 has 14 residues. Written as DNA, the CDR3 is TGCGCCAGCAGCTGGGGACAGGGGGATAATGGCTACACCTTC. Residues: CASSWGQGDNGYTF.